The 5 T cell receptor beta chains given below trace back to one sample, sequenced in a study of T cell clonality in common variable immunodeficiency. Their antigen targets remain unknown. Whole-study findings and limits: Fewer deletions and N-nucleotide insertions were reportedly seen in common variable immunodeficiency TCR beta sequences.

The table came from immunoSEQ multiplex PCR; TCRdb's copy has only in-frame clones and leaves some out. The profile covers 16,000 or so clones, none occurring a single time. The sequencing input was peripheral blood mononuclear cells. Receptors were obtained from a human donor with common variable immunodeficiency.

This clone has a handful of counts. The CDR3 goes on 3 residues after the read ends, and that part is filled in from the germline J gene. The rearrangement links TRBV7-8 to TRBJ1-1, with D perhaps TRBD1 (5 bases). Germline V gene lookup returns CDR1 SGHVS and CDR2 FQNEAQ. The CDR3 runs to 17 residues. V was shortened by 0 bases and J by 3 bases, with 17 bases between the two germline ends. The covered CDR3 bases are TGTGCCAGCAGCTTAGCCGGAGGCAGGGCGGGGGACACTGAA. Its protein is CASSLAGGRAGDTE. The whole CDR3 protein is CASSLAGGRAGDTEAFF.

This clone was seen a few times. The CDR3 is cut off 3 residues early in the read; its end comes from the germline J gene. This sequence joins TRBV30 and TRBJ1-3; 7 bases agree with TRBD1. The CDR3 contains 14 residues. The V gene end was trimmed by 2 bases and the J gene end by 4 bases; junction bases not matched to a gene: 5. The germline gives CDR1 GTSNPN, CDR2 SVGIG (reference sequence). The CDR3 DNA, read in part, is TGTGCCTGGAGTAGGGGGCAGTCGGGAAACACC. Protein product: CAWSRGQSGNT. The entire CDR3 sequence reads CAWSRGQSGNTIYF.

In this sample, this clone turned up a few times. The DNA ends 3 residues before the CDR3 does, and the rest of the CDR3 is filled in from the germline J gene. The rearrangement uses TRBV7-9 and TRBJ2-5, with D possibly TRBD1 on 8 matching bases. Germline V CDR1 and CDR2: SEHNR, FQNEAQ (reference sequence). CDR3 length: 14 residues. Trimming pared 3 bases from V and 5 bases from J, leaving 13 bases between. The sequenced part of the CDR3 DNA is TGTGCCAGCAGCTTCGGACAGGGAGGGGAGACC. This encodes CASSFGQGGET. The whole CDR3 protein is CASSFGQGGETQYF.

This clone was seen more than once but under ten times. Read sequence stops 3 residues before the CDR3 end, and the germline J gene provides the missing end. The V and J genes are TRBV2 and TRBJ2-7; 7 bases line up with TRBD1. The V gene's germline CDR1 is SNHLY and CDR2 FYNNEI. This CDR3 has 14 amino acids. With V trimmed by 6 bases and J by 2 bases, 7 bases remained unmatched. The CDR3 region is CASSSRGIAYEQYF. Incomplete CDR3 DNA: TGTGCCAGCAGCTCCAGGGGGATCGCCTACGAG.

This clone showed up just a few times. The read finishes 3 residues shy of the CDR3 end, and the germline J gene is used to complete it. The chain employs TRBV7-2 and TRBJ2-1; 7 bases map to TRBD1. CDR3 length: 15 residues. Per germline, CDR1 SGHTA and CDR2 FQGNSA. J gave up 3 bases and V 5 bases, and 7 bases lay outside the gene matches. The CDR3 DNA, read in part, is TGTGCCAGCAGCCTGGGACAGACGATCTACAATGAG. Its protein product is CASSLGQTIYNE. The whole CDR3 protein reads CASSLGQTIYNEQFF.